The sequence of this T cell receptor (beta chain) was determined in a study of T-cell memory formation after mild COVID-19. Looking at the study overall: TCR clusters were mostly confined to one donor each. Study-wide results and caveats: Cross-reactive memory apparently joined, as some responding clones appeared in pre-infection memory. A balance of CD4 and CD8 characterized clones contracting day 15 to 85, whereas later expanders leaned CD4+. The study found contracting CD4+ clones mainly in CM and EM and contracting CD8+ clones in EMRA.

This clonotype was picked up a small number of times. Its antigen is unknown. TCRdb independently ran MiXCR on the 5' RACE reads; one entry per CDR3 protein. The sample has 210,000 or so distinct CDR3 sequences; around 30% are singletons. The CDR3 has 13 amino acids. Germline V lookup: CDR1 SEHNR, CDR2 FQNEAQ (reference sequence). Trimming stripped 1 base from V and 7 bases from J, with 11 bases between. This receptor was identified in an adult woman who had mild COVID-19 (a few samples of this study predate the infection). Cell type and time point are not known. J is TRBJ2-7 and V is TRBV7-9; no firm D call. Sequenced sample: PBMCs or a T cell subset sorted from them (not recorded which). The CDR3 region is CASSLGARMEQYF. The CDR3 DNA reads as TGTGCCAGCAGCTTAGGCGCCCGGATGGAGCAGTACTTC.